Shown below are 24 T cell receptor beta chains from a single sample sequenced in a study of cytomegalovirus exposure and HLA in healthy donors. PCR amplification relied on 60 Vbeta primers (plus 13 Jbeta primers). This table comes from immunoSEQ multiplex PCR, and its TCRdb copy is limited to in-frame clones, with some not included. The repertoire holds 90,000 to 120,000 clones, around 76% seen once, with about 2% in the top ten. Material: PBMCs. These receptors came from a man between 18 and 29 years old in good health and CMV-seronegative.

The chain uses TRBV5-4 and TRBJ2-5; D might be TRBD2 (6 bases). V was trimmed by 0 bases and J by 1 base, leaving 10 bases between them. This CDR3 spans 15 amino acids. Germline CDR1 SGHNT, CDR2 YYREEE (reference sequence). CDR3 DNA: TGTGCCAGCAGCTTGGCCGGCGGGGCCCAAGAGACCCAGTACTTC. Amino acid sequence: CASSLAGGAQETQYF.

The CDR3 loop reads CASSSLQTAINEQFF. As DNA, the CDR3 is TGCGCCAGCAGCTCCCTCCAGACTGCCATCAATGAGCAGTTCTTC. This chain joins TRBV5-1 and TRBJ2-1, with no clear D. The CDR3 loop spans 15 amino acids. Germline CDR1 is SGHRS and CDR2 is YFSETQ. V lost 3 bases and J 6 bases, leaving 16 bases between the germline ends.

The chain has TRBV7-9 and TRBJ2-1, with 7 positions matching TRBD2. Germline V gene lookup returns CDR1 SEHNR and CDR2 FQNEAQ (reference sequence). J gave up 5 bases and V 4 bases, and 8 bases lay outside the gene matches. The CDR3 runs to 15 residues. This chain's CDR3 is CASSYRLRGDNEQFF. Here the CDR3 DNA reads TGTGCCAGCAGCTACCGACTTCGGGGGGACAATGAGCAGTTCTTC.

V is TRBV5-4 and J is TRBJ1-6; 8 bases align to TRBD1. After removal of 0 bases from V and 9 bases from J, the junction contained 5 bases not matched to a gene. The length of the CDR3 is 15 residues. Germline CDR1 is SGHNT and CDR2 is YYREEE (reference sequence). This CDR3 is CASSLVVRGPSPLHF. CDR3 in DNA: TGTGCCAGCAGCTTGGTCGTCAGGGGGCCTTCACCCCTCCACTTT.

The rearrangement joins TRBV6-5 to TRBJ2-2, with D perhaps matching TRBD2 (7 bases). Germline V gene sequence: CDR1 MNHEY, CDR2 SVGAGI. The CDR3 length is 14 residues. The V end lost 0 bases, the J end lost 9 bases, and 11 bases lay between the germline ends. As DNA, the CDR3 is TGTGCCAGCAGTTACTCGACGGGGGGCCGGGAGCTGTTTTTT. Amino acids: CASSYSTGGRELFF.

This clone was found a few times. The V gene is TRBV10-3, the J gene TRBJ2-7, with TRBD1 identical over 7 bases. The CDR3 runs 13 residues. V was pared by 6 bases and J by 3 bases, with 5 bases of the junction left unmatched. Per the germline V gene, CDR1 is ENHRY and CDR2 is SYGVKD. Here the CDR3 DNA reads TGTGCCATCAGGGACAGGCAGAACTACGAGCAGTACTTC. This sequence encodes CAIRDRQNYEQYF.

The CDR3 spells CASSLTGGQGPEAFF. CDR3 DNA: TGCGCCAGCAGCTTGACAGGGGGCCAAGGCCCTGAAGCTTTCTTT. V usage is TRBV5-1 and J usage is TRBJ1-1; 9 nucleotides line up with TRBD1. The CDR3 has 15 amino acids. From germline, CDR1 is SGHRS and CDR2 YFSETQ. V trimming: 1 base; J trimming: 6 bases; junction bases outside the gene matches: 7.

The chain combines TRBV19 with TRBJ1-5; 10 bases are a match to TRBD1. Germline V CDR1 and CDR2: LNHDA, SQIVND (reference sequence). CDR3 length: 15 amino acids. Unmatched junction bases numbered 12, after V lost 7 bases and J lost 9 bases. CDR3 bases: TGTGCCAGTATGGGCCGGGACAGGGGCGACAGGCCCCAGCATTTT. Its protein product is CASMGRDRGDRPQHF. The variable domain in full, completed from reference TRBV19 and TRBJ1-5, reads DGGITQSPKYLFRKEGQNVTLSCEQNLNHDAMYWYRQDPGQGLRLIYYSQIVNDFQKGDIAEGYSVSREKKESFPLTVTSAQKNPTAFYLCASMGRDRGDRPQHFGDGTRLSIL.

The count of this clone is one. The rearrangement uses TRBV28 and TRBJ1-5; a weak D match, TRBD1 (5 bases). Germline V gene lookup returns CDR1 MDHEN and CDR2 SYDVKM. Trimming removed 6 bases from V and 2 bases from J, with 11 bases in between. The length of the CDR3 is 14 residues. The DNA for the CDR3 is TGTGCCAGCAGCCAATGGGGGGGCAATCAGCCCCAGCATTTT. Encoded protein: CASSQWGGNQPQHF.

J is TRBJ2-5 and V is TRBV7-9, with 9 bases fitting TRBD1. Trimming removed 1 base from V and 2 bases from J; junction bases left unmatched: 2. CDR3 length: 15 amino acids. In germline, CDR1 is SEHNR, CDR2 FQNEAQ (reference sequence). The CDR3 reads CASSLGDRDQETQYF. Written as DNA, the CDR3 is TGTGCCAGCAGCTTAGGGGACAGGGATCAAGAGACCCAGTACTTC. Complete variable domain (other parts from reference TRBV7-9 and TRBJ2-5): DTGVSQNPRHKITKRGQNVTFRCDPISEHNRLYWYRQTLGQGPEFLTYFQNEAQLEKSRLLSDRFSAERPKGSFSTLEIQRTEQGDSAMYLCASSLGDRDQETQYFGPGTRLLVL.

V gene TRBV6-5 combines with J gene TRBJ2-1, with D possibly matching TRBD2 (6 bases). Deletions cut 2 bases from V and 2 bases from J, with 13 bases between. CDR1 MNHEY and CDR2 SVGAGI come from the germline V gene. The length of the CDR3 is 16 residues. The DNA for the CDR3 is TGTGCCAGCAGTTACGGGACGGGGGAAGCCTACAATGAGCAGTTCTTC. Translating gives CASSYGTGEAYNEQFF.

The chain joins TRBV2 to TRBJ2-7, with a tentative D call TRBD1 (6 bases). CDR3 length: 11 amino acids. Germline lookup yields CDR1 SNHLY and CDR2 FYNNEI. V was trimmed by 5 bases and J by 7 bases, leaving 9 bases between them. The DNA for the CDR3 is TGTGCCAGCAGTCCGAGGGGGGAGCAGTACTTC. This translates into CASSPRGEQYF.

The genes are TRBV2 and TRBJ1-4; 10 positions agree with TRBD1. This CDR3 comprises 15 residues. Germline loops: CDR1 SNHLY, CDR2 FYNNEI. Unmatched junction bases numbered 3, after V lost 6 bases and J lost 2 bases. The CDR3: CASRGTGATNEKLFF. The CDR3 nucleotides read TGTGCCAGCAGGGGGACAGGGGCCACTAATGAAAAACTGTTTTTT.

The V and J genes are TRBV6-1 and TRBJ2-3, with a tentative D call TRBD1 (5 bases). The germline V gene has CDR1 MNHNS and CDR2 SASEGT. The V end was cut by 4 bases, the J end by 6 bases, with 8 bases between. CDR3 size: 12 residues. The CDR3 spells CASSANRDTQYF. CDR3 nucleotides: TGTGCCAGCAGTGCCAACAGGGATACGCAGTATTTT.

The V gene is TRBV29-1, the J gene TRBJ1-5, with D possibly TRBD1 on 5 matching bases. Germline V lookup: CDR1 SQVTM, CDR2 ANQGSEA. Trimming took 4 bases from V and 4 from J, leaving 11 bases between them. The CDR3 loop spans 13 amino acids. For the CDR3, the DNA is TGCAGCGTTGCGGCAGGGATTAATCAGCCCCAGCATTTT. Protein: CSVAAGINQPQHF.

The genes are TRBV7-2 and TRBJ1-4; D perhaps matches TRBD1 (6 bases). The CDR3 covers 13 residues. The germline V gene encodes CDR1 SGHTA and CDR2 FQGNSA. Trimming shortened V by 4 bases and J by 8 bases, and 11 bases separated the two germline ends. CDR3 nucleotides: TGTGCCAGCAGCTCCAGGGGTGGCGAAAAACTGTTTTTT. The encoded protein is CASSSRGGEKLFF.

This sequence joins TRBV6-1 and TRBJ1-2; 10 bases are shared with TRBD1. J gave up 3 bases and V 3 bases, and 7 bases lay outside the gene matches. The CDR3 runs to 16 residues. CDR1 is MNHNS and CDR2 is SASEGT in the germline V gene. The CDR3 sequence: CASSDIGQGEDYGYTF. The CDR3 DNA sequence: TGTGCCAGCAGTGACATCGGACAGGGGGAAGACTATGGCTACACCTTC.

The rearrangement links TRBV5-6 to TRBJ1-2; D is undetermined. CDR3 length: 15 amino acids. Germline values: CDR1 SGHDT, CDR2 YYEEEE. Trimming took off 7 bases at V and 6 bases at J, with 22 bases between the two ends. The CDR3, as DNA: TGTGCCAGCTCAAAAGCCAGGTCGGGGTATCATGGCTACACCTTC. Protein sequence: CASSKARSGYHGYTF.

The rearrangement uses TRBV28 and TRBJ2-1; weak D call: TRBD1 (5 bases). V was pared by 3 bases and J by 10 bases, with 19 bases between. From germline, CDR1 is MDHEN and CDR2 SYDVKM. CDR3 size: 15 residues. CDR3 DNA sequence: TGTGCCAGCAGTTTGGGTGAGCAGGGCGGTGGGGAGCAGTTCTTC. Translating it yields CASSLGEQGGGEQFF.

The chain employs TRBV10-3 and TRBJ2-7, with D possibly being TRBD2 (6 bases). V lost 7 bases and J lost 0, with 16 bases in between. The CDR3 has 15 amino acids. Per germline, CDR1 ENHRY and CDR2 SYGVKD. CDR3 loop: CAITKRLGGSYEQYF. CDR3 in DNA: TGTGCCATCACAAAACGTCTGGGGGGCTCCTACGAGCAGTACTTC.

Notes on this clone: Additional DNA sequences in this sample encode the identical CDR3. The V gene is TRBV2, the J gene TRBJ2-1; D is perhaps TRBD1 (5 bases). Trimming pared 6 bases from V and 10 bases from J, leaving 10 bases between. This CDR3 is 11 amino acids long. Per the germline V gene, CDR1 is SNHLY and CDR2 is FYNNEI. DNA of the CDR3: TGTGCCAGCAGGCAGGGCCAGGAGCAGTTCTTC. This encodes CASRQGQEQFF. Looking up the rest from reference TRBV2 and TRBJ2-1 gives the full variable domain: EPEVTQTPSHQVTQMGQEVILRCVPISNHLYFYWYRQILGQKVEFLVSFYNNEISEKSEIFDDQFSVERPDGSNFTLKIRSTKLEDSAMYFCASRQGQEQFFGPGTRLTVL.

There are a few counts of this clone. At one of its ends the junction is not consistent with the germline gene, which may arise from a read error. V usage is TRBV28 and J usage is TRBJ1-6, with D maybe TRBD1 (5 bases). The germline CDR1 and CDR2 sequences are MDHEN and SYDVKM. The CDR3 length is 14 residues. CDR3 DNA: TGTGCCAGCAGTTTACAGGGCCTACCCTCACGCCTCCACTTT. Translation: CASSLQGLPSRLHF.

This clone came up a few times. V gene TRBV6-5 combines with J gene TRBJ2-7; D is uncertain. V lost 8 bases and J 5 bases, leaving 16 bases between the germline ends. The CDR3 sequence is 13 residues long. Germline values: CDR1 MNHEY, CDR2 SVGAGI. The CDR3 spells CASAAFEKDEQYF. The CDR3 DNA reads TGTGCCAGCGCGGCATTCGAAAAGGACGAGCAGTACTTC.

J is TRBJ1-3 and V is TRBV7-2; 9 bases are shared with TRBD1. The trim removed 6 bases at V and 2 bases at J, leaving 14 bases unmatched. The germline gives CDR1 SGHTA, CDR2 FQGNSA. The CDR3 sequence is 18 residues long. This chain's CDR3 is CASSPRGQGSYPGNTIYF. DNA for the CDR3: TGTGCCAGCAGTCCTCGTGGACAGGGGTCTTACCCTGGAAACACCATATATTTT.